Shown below are 23 T cell receptor beta chains from a single sample sequenced in a study of beta chain features in type 1 diabetes. Expressed TCRB transcripts were sequenced, since all the RNA that had been isolated was reverse transcribed. Some clones are missing from TCRdb's copy, which holds only in-frame ones; the method was immunoSEQ multiplex PCR. Counted here are more than 300,000 clones, about 15% occurring once; the ten biggest clones make up 0.019%. The sample was naive CD4+ T cells from blood. These receptors were taken from a woman aged 18 to 35 in good health.

This clone was seen a handful of times. CDR3 in amino acids: CASSDQEGNQPQHF. CDR3 DNA sequence: TGTGCCAGCTCTGACCAGGAGGGCAATCAGCCCCAGCATTTT. This chain uses TRBV18 with TRBJ1-5; no definite D call. V lost 6 bases to trimming and J lost 2 bases, with 11 bases between them. The CDR3 is 14 residues long. Germline values: CDR1 KGHSH, CDR2 LQKENI. Drawing the rest from reference TRBV18 and TRBJ1-5, the complete variable domain is NAGVMQNPRHLVRRRGQEARLRCSPMKGHSHVYWYRQLPEEGLKFMVYLQKENIIDESGMPKERFSAEFPKEGPSILRIQQVVRGDSAAYFCASSDQEGNQPQHFGDGTRLSIL.

The table lists this clone with a few counts. The rearrangement links TRBV6-6 to TRBJ1-2; D gene unclear. The germline V gene has CDR1 MNHNY and CDR2 SVGAGI (reference sequence). The CDR3 has 13 amino acids. The V end lost 11 bases, the J end lost 2 bases, and 15 bases lay between the germline ends. The CDR3 region is CAVSTGENYGYTF. DNA for the CDR3: TGTGCCGTATCGACCGGGGAAAACTATGGCTACACCTTC.

This clone came up a few times. V gene TRBV5-6 combines with J gene TRBJ1-1; D remains unclear. The V end lost 4 bases, the J end lost 2 bases, and 12 bases lay between the germline ends. The CDR3 is 14 residues long. The germline CDR1 and CDR2 sequences are SGHDT and YYEEEE. CDR3 coding DNA: TGTGCCAGCAGCGCGGTTACACCCAACACTGAAGCTTTCTTT. It specifies CASSAVTPNTEAFF.

The chain combines TRBV7-2 with TRBJ2-1; TRBD2 agrees at 12 bases. CDR1 SGHTA and CDR2 FQGNSA come from the germline V gene. The V gene end was trimmed by 5 bases and the J gene end by 9 bases; junction bases not matched to a gene: 5. The CDR3 loop spans 14 amino acids. DNA of the CDR3: TGTGCCAGCAGCCGGACTAGCGGGAAACTTGAGCAGTTCTTC. Its protein product is CASSRTSGKLEQFF.

This sequence joins TRBV30 and TRBJ2-7, with a weak D call TRBD1 (5 bases). Germline V gives CDR1 GTSNPN, CDR2 SVGIG (reference sequence). CDR3 length equals 11 residues. V shed 1 base and J shed 6 bases, with 7 bases lying between them. CDR3 bases: TGTGCCTGGAGTGAAGGGGTCGAGCAGTACTTC. It codes for CAWSEGVEQYF.

V gene TRBV6-1 combines with J gene TRBJ2-7, with 7 positions matching TRBD1. Germline V lookup: CDR1 MNHNS, CDR2 SASEGT. V lost 6 bases, J lost 4 bases, and 6 bases stayed unmatched. The CDR3 is 13 amino acids. The CDR3 here is CASSTGVVYEQYF. As DNA, the CDR3 is TGTGCCAGCAGCACAGGGGTCGTGTACGAGCAGTACTTC.

V usage is TRBV29-1 and J usage is TRBJ2-7; the D is unclear. Germline assignment: CDR1 SQVTM and CDR2 ANQGSEA. The CDR3 totals 13 residues. Trimming cost V 2 bases and J 0 bases, with 8 bases left between them. This CDR3 is CSVETASSYEQYF. The CDR3 DNA sequence: TGCAGCGTTGAAACAGCCTCCTCCTACGAGCAGTACTTC.

The chain links TRBV28 to TRBJ2-7, with D possibly matching TRBD2 (6 bases). V lost 7 bases, J lost 3 bases, and 19 bases lay in between. Per germline, CDR1 MDHEN and CDR2 SYDVKM. This CDR3 has 15 residues. This CDR3 is CASTRHTGDFYEQYF. DNA of the CDR3: TGTGCCAGCACCAGACACACGGGGGACTTCTACGAGCAGTACTTC. Complete variable domain (other parts from reference TRBV28 and TRBJ2-7): DVKVTQSSRYLVKRTGEKVFLECVQDMDHENMFWYRQDPGLGLRLIYFSYDVKMKEKGDIPEGYSVSREKKERFSLILESASTNQTSMYLCASTRHTGDFYEQYFGPGTRLTVT.

The genes are TRBV5-1 and TRBJ2-3; a weak D match, TRBD2 (6 bases). CDR3 length: 14 amino acids. Trimming pared 3 bases from V and 4 bases from J, leaving 12 bases between. Germline V gene data show CDR1 as SGHRS and CDR2 as YFSETQ. CDR3 region: CASSSEGRSDTQYF. CDR3 bases: TGCGCCAGCAGCTCGGAGGGGAGATCAGATACGCAGTATTTT.

This clone was detected a few times. CDR3 protein: CASRADGTGKLDTQYF. In DNA, the CDR3 is TGTGCCAGCAGAGCCGACGGGACTGGCAAGCTAGATACGCAGTATTTT. J is TRBJ2-3 and V is TRBV27, with TRBD2 as a possible D gene (6 bases). CDR1 and CDR2 (germline): MNHEY, SMNVEV (reference sequence). This CDR3 has 16 residues. The V and J ends lost 6 bases and 5 bases respectively, with 21 bases between them.

V gene TRBV7-9 combines with J gene TRBJ1-1, with a possible D match to TRBD1 (5 bases). CDR1 and CDR2 from the germline V gene are SEHNR and FQNEAQ (reference sequence). V was trimmed by 1 base and J by 8 bases, leaving 5 bases between them. The length of the CDR3 is 11 residues. DNA of the CDR3: TGTGCCAGCAGCTTAGGGACAGAAGCTTTCTTT. Protein product: CASSLGTEAFF. Full variable domain (outside the CDR3, taken from reference TRBV7-9 and TRBJ1-1): DTGVSQNPRHKITKRGQNVTFRCDPISEHNRLYWYRQTLGQGPEFLTYFQNEAQLEKSRLLSDRFSAERPKGSFSTLEIQRTEQGDSAMYLCASSLGTEAFFGQGTRLTVV.

The rearrangement joins TRBV7-9 to TRBJ2-5, with a tentative D call TRBD2 (6 bases). The V and J ends lost 3 bases and 7 bases respectively, with 12 bases between them. The germline CDR1 and CDR2 sequences are SEHNR and FQNEAQ (reference sequence). CDR3 length: 13 amino acids. The CDR3 reads CASSLEGRGTQYF. The CDR3 region has the DNA TGTGCCAGCAGCTTGGAAGGGCGGGGGACCCAGTACTTC.

The chain joins TRBV6-1 to TRBJ2-5; maybe TRBD2 (5 bases). V lost 6 bases and J 5 bases, leaving 10 bases between the germline ends. From germline, CDR1 is MNHNS and CDR2 SASEGT. This CDR3 has 12 amino acids. The DNA of the CDR3 is TGTGCCAGCAGGTTCCCGGGGGAGACCCAGTACTTC. Its protein is CASRFPGETQYF.

This clone was seen a few times. V and J are TRBV2 and TRBJ1-2, with D hard to call. Germline lookup yields CDR1 SNHLY and CDR2 FYNNEI. V was cut by 7 bases and J by 7 bases, with 13 bases left in between. The CDR3 runs 12 residues. The DNA of the CDR3 is TGTGCCAGCACGCGGGGTGAAAGTGGCTACACCTTC. Its protein is CASTRGESGYTF.

The table lists this clone with a few counts. The chain combines TRBV6-5 with TRBJ2-7; 7 bases fit TRBD1. V lost 7 bases to trimming and J lost 3 bases; unmatched junction nucleotides: 6. Germline values: CDR1 MNHEY, CDR2 SVGAGI. CDR3 size: 13 residues. CDR3 nucleotides: TGTGCCAGCACCCCGACAGGGCGCTACGAGCAGTACTTC. Translating it yields CASTPTGRYEQYF.

This clone was recorded a few times. This sequence joins TRBV5-6 and TRBJ2-2, with unresolved D. This CDR3 has 13 amino acids. The germline V gene encodes CDR1 SGHDT and CDR2 YYEEEE. V lost 5 bases to trimming and J lost 9 bases, with 14 bases between them. CDR3 protein: CASSYESFRELFF. CDR3 DNA: TGTGCCAGCAGTTACGAAAGCTTCAGGGAGCTGTTTTTT.

A few counts support this clone. V and J are TRBV14 and TRBJ1-5; 9 bases fit TRBD1. This CDR3 region has 16 residues. V lost 1 base to trimming and J lost 1 base; unmatched junction nucleotides: 2. Germline CDR1 SGHDN, CDR2 FVKESK. The CDR3 DNA sequence: TGTGCCAGCAGCCAAGGACAGGGGGACAGCAATCAGCCCCAGCATTTT. The encoded protein is CASSQGQGDSNQPQHF.

This clone was counted only a few times. The rearrangement uses TRBV6-1 and TRBJ2-7, with 7 bases that match TRBD2. The CDR3 sequence is 14 residues long. Germline CDR1 MNHNS, CDR2 SASEGT. The V gene end was trimmed by 0 bases and the J gene end by 4 bases; junction bases not matched to a gene: 3. The CDR3 region has the DNA TGTGCCAGCAGTGAAGCGGGAGGGTTGTACGAGCAGTACTTC. It yields the protein CASSEAGGLYEQYF.

The chain couples TRBV18 to TRBJ2-5; 12 bases match TRBD2. V lost 4 bases, J lost 1 base, and 4 bases stayed unmatched. The V gene's germline CDR1 is KGHSH and CDR2 LQKENI. CDR3 length equals 16 residues. The CDR3 bases are TGTGCCAGCTCACAACTAGCGGGAGGAGGCCAAGAGACCCAGTACTTC. Its translation is CASSQLAGGGQETQYF.

This clone appeared a few times. CDR3 region: CAWSSPGGNIQYF. CDR3 coding DNA: TGTGCCTGGAGTTCCCCGGGGGGGAACATTCAGTACTTC. V and J are TRBV30 and TRBJ2-4; 8 bases match TRBD2. Germline CDR1 and CDR2: GTSNPN and SVGIG (reference sequence). The CDR3 is 13 amino acids. V was pared by 2 bases and J by 7 bases, with 4 bases of the junction left unmatched.

This clone has a handful of counts. The chain links TRBV5-6 to TRBJ2-1; TRBD2 agrees at 9 bases. The CDR3 runs 16 residues. Germline CDR1 reads SGHDT; CDR2 reads YYEEEE. Trimming cost V 2 bases and J 1 base; bases outside gene matches: 4. The CDR3 sequence is CASSFSGRTSYNEQFF. DNA of the CDR3: TGTGCCAGCAGCTTTAGCGGGAGAACATCCTACAATGAGCAGTTCTTC.

This sequence joins TRBV18 and TRBJ1-2; D unresolved. CDR1 and CDR2 (germline): KGHSH, LQKENI. This CDR3 is 12 amino acids long. With 3 bases removed from V and 2 bases from J, the gap between germline ends came to 4 bases. The CDR3 spells CASSPSNYGYTF. The CDR3 bases are TGTGCCAGCTCACCGAGCAACTATGGCTACACCTTC. Supplemented by reference TRBV18 and TRBJ1-2, the full variable domain reads NAGVMQNPRHLVRRRGQEARLRCSPMKGHSHVYWYRQLPEEGLKFMVYLQKENIIDESGMPKERFSAEFPKEGPSILRIQQVVRGDSAAYFCASSPSNYGYTFGSGTRLTVV.

V usage is TRBV11-3 and J usage is TRBJ2-1; 15 bases are a match to TRBD2. Trimming cost V 5 bases and J 10 bases; bases outside gene matches: 12. There are 17 residues in the CDR3. Germline V lookup: CDR1 SGHNT, CDR2 YENEEA. CDR3 DNA: TGTGCCAGCAGCAAGGGACTAGCGGGAGGTGTTGGAGAGGAGCAGTTCTTC. Translating it yields CASSKGLAGGVGEEQFF.